This T cell receptor beta chain was sequenced for a study of identical twins. TCRdb redid the calling of the 5' RACE reads with MiXCR, one entry per CDR3 protein. The sample lists around 200,000 distinct CDR3 sequences, approximately 9% occurring once. The clonotype originates from a woman between 18 and 30 years old in good health. The source material was memory (CD45RO+) T cells sorted from blood.

CDR3 protein: CSASGRGTEAFF. CDR3 in DNA: TGCAGTGCTAGCGGACGGGGCACTGAAGCTTTCTTT. This sequence joins TRBV20-1 and TRBJ1-1, with D hard to call. V was trimmed by 3 bases and J by 4 bases, leaving 9 bases between them. Per the germline V gene, CDR1 is DFQATT and CDR2 is SNEGSKA (reference sequence). The CDR3 extends over 12 amino acids.